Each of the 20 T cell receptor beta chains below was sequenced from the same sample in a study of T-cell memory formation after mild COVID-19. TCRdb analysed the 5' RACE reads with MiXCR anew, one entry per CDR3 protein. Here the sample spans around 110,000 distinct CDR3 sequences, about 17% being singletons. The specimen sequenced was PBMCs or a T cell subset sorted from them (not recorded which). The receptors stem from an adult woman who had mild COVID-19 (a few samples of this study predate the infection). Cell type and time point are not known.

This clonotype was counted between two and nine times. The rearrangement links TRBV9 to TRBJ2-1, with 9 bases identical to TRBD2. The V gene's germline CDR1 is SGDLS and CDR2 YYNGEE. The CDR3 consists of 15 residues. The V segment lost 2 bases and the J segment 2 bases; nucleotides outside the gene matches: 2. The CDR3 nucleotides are TGTGCCAGCAGCGTTGGCGGGGGGGCCTACAATGAGCAGTTCTTC. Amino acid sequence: CASSVGGGAYNEQFF.

The CDR3 here is CASSLAGQSNQPQHF. CDR3 coding DNA: TGTGCCAGCAGCTTGGCGGGACAGTCGAATCAGCCCCAGCATTTT. V and J are TRBV5-6 and TRBJ1-5; 7 nucleotides align to TRBD1. Germline loops: CDR1 SGHDT, CDR2 YYEEEE. The CDR3 length is 15 residues. After removal of 0 bases from V and 4 bases from J, the junction contained 4 bases not matched to a gene.

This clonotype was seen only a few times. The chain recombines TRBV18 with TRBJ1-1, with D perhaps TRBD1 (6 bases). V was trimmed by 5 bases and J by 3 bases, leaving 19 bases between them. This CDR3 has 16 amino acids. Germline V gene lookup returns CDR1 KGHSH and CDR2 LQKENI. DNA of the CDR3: TGTGCCAGCTCAACGGTAATCAGGGGTGGGGACACTGAAGCTTTCTTT. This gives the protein CASSTVIRGGDTEAFF.

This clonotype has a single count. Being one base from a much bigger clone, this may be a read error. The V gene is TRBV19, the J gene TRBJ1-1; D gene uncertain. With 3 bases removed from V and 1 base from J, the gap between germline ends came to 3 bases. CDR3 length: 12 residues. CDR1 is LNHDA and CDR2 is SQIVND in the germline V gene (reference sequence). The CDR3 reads CASSMGNTEAFF. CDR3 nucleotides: TGTGCCAGTAGTATGGGGAACACTGAAGCTTTCTTT.

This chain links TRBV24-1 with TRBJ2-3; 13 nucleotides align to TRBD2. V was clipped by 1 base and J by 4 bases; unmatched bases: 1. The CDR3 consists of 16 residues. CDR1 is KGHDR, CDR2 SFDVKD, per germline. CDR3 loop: CATSDFTSGGADTQYF. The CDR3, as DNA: TGTGCCACCAGTGATTTTACTAGCGGGGGGGCAGATACGCAGTATTTT.

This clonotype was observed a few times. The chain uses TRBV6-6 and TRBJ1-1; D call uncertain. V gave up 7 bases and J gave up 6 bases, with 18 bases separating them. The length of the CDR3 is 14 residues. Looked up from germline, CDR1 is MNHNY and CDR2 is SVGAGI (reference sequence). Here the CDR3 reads CASTSHPGTAEAFF. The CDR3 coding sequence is TGTGCCAGCACCTCACACCCGGGAACGGCTGAAGCTTTCTTT.

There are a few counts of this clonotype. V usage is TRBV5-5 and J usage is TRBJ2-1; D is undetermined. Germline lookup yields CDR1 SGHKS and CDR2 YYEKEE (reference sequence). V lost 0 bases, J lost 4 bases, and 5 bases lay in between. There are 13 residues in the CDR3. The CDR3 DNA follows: TGTGCCAGCAGCTTGGGGGATTACAATGAGCAGTTCTTC. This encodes CASSLGDYNEQFF.

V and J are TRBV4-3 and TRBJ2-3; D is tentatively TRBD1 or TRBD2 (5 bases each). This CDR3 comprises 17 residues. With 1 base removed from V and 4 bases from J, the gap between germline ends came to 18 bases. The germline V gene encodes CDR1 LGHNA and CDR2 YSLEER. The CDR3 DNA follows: TGCGCCAGCAGCCAAGTTCAGATGGCAGGGCGGGCAGATACGCAGTATTTT. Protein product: CASSQVQMAGRADTQYF.

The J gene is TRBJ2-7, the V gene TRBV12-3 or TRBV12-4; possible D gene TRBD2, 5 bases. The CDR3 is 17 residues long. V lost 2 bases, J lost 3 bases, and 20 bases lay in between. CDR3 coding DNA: TGTGCCAGCAGTTTATCGGGGTCAGTGAGGTTGCGCTACGAGCAGTACTTC. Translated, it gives CASSLSGSVRLRYEQYF.

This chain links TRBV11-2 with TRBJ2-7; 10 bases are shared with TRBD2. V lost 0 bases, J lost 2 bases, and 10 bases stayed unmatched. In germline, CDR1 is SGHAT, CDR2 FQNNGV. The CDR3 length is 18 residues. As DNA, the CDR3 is TGTGCCAGCAGCTTAGATACGGATACTAGCGGGACTCCCTACGAGCAGTACTTC. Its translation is CASSLDTDTSGTPYEQYF.

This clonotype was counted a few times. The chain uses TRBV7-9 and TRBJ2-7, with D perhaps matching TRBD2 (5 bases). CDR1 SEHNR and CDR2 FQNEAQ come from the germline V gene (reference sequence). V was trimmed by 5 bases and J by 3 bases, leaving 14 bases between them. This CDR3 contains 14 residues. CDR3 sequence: CASSPGGSHYEQYF. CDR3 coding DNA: TGTGCCAGCAGCCCAGGCGGGTCCCACTACGAGCAGTACTTC.

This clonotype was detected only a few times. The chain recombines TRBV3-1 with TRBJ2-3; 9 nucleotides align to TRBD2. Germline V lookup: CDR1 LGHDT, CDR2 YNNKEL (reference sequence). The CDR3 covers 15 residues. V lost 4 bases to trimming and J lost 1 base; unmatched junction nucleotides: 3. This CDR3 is CASSPAGGGTDTQYF. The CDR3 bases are TGTGCCAGCAGCCCAGCGGGGGGTGGCACAGATACGCAGTATTTT.

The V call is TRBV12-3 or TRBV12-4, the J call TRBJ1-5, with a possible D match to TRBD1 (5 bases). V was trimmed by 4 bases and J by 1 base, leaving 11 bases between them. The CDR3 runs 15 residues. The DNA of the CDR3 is TGTGCCAGCAGTTCGGTTTCAGGGAGCAATCAGCCCCAGCATTTT. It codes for CASSSVSGSNQPQHF.

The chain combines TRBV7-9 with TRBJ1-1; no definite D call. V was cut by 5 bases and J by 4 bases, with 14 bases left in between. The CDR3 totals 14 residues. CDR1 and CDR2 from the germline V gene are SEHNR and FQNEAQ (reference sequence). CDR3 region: CASSHDPMGTEAFF. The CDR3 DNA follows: TGTGCCAGCAGCCACGACCCCATGGGCACTGAAGCTTTCTTT.

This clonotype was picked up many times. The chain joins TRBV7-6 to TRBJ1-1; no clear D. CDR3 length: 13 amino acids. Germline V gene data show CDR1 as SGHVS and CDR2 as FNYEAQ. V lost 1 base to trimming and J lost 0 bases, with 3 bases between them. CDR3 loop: CASSLEVNTEAFF. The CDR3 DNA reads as TGTGCCAGCAGCTTAGAGGTGAACACTGAAGCTTTCTTT. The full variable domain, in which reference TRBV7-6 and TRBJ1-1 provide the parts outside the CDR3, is GAGVSQSPRYKVTKRGQDVALRCDPISGHVSLYWYRQALGQGPEFLTYFNYEAQQDKSGLPNDRFSAERPEGSISTLTIQRTEQRDSAMYRCASSLEVNTEAFFGQGTRLTVV.

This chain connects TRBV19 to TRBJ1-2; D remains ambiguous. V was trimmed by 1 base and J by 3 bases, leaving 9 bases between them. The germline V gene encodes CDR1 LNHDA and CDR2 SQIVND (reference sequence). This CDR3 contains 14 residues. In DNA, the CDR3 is TGTGCCAGTAGTATAGGGGGTGACTACTATGGCTACACCTTC. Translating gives CASSIGGDYYGYTF.

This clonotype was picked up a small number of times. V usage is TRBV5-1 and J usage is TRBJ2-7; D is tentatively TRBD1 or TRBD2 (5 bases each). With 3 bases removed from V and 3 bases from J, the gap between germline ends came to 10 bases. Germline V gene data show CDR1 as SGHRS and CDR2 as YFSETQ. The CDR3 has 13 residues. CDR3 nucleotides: TGCGCCAGCAGCTGGGGGATAGTCTACGAGCAGTACTTC. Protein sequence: CASSWGIVYEQYF.

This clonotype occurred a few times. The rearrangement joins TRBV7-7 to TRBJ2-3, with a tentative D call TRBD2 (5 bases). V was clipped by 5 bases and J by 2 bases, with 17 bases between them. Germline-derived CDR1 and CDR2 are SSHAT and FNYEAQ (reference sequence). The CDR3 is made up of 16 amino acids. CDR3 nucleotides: TGTGCCAGCAGCCCAAAAATGAGCGGTCCCACAGATACGCAGTATTTT. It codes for CASSPKMSGPTDTQYF.

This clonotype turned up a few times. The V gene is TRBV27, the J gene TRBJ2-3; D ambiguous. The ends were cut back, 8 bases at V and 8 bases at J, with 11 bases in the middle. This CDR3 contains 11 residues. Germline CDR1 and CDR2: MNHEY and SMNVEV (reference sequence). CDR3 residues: CASAYRRTQYF. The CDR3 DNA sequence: TGTGCCAGCGCTTATCGCCGTACGCAGTATTTT.

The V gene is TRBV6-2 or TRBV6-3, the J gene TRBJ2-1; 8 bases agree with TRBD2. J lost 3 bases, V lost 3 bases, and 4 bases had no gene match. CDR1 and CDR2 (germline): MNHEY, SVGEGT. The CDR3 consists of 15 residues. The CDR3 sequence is CASSYFAGGYNEQFF. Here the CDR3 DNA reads TGTGCCAGCAGTTATTTTGCGGGAGGCTACAATGAGCAGTTCTTC.